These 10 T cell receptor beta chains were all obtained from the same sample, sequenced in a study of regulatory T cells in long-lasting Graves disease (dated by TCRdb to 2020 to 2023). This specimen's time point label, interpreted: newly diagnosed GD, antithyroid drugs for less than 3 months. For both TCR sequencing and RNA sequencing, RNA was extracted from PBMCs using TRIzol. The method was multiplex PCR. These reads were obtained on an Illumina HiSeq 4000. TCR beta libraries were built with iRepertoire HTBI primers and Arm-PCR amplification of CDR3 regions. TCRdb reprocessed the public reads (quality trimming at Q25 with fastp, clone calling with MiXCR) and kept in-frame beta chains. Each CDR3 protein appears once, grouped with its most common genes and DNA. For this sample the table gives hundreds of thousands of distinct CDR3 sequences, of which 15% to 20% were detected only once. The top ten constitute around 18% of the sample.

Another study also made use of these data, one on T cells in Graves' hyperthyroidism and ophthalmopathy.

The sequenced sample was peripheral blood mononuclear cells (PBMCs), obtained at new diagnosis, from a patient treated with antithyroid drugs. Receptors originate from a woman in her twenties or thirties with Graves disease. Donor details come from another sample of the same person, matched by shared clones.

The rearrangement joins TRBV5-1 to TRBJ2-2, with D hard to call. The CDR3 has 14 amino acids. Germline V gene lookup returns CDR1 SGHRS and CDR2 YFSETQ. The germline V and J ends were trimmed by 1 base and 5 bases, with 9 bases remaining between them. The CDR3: CASSLTIGTGELFF. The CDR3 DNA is TGCGCCAGCAGCTTGACTATAGGGACCGGGGAGCTGTTTTTT.

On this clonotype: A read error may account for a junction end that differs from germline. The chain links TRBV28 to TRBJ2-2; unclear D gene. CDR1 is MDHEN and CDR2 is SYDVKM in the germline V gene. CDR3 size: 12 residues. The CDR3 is CASSFNPGELFF. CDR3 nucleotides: TGTGCCAGTAGTTTCAATCCCGGGGAGCTGTTTTTT.

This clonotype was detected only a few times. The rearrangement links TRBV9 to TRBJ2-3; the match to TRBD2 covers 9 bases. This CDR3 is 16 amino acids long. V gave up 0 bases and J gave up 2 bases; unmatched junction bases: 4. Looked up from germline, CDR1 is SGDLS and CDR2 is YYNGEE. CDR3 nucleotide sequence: TGTGCCAGCAGCGTAGGAGCGGGAGGATTCACAGATACGCAGTATTTT. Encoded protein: CASSVGAGGFTDTQYF. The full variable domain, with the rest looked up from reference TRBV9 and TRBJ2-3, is DSGVTQTPKHLITATGQRVTLRCSPRSGDLSVYWYQQSLDQGLQFLIQYYNGEERAKGNILERFSAQQFPDLHSELNLSSLELGDSALYFCASSVGAGGFTDTQYFGPGTRLTVL.

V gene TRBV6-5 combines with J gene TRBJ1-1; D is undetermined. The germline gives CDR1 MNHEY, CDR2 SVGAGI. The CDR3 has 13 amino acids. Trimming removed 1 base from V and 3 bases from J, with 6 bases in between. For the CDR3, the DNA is TGTGCCAGCAGTTACTTTATGGACACTGAAGCTTTCTTT. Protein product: CASSYFMDTEAFF.

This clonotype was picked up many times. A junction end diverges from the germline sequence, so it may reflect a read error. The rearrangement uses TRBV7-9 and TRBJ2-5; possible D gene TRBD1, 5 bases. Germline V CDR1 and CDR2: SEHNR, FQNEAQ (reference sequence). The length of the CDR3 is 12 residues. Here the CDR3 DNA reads TGCGCCAGCAGCTTGCCAGGGGAGACCCAGTACTTC. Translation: CASSLPGETQYF.

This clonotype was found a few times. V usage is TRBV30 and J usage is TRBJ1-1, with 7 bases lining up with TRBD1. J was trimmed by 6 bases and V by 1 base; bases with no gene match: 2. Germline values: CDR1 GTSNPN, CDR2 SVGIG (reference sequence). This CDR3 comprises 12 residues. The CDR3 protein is CAWSDRGPEAFF. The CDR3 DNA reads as TGTGCCTGGAGTGACAGGGGACCTGAAGCTTTCTTT.

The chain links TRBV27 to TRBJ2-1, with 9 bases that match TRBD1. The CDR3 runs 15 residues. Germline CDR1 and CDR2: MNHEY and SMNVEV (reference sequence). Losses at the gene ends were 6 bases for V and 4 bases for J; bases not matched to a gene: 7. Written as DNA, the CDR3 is TGTGCCAGCAGCTCTGACAGGGGGATTTACAATGAGCAGTTCTTC. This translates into CASSSDRGIYNEQFF.

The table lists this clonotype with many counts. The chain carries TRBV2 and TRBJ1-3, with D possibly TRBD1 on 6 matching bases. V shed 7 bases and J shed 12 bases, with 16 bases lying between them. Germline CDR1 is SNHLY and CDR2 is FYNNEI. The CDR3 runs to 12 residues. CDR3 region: CASIGQTTHIYF. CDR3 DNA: TGTGCCAGCATAGGACAGACCACCCACATATATTTT.

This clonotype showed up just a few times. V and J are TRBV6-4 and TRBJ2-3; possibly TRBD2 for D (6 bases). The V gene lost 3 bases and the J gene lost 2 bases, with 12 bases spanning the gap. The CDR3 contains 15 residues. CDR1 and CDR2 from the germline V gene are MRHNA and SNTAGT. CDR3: CASSEYTGVTDTQYF. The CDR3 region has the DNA TGTGCCAGCAGTGAGTATACGGGAGTCACAGATACGCAGTATTTT.

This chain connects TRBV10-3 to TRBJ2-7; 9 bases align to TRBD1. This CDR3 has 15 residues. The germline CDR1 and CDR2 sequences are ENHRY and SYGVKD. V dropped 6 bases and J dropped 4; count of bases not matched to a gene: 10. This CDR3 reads CAISPPDRGMYEQYF. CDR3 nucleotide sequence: TGTGCCATCAGCCCCCCGGACAGGGGTATGTACGAGCAGTACTTC.